The present TCR beta chain was sequenced within a study of T cells in Graves' hyperthyroidism and ophthalmopathy. Regarding the study as a whole: Separating ophthalmopathy from stable hyperthyroidism was achieved by a 13 V-J model.

Amplified TCR beta CDR3 regions derived from RNA transcripts. The HTBI set primed first-round TCR CDR3 RT-PCR. TCRdb re-called the multiplex PCR reads with MiXCR, one entry per CDR3 protein. Of about 580,000 distinct CDR3 sequences listed, more than 11% are singletons. Fresh peripheral blood, 8 to 10 ml, was the source of the PBMCs. The V gene's germline CDR1 is MNHNS and CDR2 SASEGT. Between the trimmed V and J ends, which lost 6 bases and 2 bases, there was a span of 14 bases. This CDR3 spans 14 amino acids. This clonotype was recorded many times. The antigen remains undetermined. The chain joins TRBV6-1 to TRBJ2-7; maybe TRBD2 (6 bases). The clonotype was recovered from a woman under 40 with Graves' hyperthyroidism that later progressed to Graves' ophthalmopathy. Sequences were obtained from blood. The DNA for the CDR3 is TGTGCCAGCAGCCAGGAGGGACCGCCCTACGAGCAGTACTTC. This codes for CASSQEGPPYEQYF.